The 5 T cell receptor beta chains given below trace back to one sample, sequenced in a study of vaccination and CD4 T cells after COVID-19. No antigens are known for them. Treatment described: approximately 10-day PBMC culture with coronavirus spike peptide pools or control peptides (ViraFEST assay). Sequence data for DNA of cultured CD4+ T cells were generated by the Oncomine TCR Beta short-read assay. TCRdb fed the PCR reads into MiXCR, producing one record per CDR3 protein. The repertoire holds 16,000 or so distinct CDR3 sequences, roughly 80% seen once, with roughly 9.6% in the top ten. Sample: CD4+ T cells from blood, cultured in vitro, taken after SARS-CoV-2 vaccination. These receptor sequences come from a human donor who received a COVID-19 vaccine.

The chain combines TRBV6-1 with TRBJ1-5; possibly TRBD1 for D (5 bases). The CDR3 is 13 amino acids. Germline V CDR1 and CDR2: MNHNS, SASEGT. V was shortened by 2 bases and J by 7 bases, with 9 bases between the two germline ends. The CDR3 protein is CASSELGEQPQHF. CDR3 sequence (DNA): TGTGCCAGCAGTGAACTAGGGGAACAGCCCCAGCATTTT.

The rearrangement joins TRBV5-4 to TRBJ2-3; 11 bases line up with TRBD2. Germline-derived CDR1 and CDR2 are SGHNT and YYREEE (reference sequence). Trimming cost V 0 bases and J 2 bases; bases outside gene matches: 2. The CDR3 extends over 16 amino acids. CDR3 bases: TGTGCCAGCAGCTTGGCTAGCGGGGGGAACACAGATACGCAGTATTTT. Its translation: CASSLASGGNTDTQYF.

V and J are TRBV11-3 and TRBJ1-2; weak D call: TRBD1 (6 bases). Per the germline V gene, CDR1 is SGHNT and CDR2 is YENEEA. V was shortened by 7 bases and J by 4 bases, with 13 bases between the two germline ends. The CDR3 is 13 residues long. The CDR3 region has the DNA TGTGCCAGCACCAGAACAGGGACCTATGGCTACACCTTC. Translation: CASTRTGTYGYTF.

The V call is TRBV2, the J call TRBJ1-5; D possibly corresponds to TRBD1 (5 bases). The CDR3 covers 13 residues. Germline values: CDR1 SNHLY, CDR2 FYNNEI. V dropped 11 bases and J dropped 6 bases, with 17 bases sitting between them. Here the CDR3 reads CAVGAGRGQPQHF. DNA for the CDR3: TGTGCCGTCGGGGCGGGTAGAGGTCAGCCCCAGCATTTT.

The rearrangement links TRBV12-3 or TRBV12-4 to TRBJ1-5; 8 positions agree with TRBD1. The CDR3 runs 13 residues. Trimming cost V 6 bases and J 7 bases; bases outside gene matches: 5. The chain's CDR3 is CASSPGGWQPQHF. CDR3 coding DNA: TGTGCCAGCAGCCCAGGGGGCTGGCAGCCCCAGCATTTT.